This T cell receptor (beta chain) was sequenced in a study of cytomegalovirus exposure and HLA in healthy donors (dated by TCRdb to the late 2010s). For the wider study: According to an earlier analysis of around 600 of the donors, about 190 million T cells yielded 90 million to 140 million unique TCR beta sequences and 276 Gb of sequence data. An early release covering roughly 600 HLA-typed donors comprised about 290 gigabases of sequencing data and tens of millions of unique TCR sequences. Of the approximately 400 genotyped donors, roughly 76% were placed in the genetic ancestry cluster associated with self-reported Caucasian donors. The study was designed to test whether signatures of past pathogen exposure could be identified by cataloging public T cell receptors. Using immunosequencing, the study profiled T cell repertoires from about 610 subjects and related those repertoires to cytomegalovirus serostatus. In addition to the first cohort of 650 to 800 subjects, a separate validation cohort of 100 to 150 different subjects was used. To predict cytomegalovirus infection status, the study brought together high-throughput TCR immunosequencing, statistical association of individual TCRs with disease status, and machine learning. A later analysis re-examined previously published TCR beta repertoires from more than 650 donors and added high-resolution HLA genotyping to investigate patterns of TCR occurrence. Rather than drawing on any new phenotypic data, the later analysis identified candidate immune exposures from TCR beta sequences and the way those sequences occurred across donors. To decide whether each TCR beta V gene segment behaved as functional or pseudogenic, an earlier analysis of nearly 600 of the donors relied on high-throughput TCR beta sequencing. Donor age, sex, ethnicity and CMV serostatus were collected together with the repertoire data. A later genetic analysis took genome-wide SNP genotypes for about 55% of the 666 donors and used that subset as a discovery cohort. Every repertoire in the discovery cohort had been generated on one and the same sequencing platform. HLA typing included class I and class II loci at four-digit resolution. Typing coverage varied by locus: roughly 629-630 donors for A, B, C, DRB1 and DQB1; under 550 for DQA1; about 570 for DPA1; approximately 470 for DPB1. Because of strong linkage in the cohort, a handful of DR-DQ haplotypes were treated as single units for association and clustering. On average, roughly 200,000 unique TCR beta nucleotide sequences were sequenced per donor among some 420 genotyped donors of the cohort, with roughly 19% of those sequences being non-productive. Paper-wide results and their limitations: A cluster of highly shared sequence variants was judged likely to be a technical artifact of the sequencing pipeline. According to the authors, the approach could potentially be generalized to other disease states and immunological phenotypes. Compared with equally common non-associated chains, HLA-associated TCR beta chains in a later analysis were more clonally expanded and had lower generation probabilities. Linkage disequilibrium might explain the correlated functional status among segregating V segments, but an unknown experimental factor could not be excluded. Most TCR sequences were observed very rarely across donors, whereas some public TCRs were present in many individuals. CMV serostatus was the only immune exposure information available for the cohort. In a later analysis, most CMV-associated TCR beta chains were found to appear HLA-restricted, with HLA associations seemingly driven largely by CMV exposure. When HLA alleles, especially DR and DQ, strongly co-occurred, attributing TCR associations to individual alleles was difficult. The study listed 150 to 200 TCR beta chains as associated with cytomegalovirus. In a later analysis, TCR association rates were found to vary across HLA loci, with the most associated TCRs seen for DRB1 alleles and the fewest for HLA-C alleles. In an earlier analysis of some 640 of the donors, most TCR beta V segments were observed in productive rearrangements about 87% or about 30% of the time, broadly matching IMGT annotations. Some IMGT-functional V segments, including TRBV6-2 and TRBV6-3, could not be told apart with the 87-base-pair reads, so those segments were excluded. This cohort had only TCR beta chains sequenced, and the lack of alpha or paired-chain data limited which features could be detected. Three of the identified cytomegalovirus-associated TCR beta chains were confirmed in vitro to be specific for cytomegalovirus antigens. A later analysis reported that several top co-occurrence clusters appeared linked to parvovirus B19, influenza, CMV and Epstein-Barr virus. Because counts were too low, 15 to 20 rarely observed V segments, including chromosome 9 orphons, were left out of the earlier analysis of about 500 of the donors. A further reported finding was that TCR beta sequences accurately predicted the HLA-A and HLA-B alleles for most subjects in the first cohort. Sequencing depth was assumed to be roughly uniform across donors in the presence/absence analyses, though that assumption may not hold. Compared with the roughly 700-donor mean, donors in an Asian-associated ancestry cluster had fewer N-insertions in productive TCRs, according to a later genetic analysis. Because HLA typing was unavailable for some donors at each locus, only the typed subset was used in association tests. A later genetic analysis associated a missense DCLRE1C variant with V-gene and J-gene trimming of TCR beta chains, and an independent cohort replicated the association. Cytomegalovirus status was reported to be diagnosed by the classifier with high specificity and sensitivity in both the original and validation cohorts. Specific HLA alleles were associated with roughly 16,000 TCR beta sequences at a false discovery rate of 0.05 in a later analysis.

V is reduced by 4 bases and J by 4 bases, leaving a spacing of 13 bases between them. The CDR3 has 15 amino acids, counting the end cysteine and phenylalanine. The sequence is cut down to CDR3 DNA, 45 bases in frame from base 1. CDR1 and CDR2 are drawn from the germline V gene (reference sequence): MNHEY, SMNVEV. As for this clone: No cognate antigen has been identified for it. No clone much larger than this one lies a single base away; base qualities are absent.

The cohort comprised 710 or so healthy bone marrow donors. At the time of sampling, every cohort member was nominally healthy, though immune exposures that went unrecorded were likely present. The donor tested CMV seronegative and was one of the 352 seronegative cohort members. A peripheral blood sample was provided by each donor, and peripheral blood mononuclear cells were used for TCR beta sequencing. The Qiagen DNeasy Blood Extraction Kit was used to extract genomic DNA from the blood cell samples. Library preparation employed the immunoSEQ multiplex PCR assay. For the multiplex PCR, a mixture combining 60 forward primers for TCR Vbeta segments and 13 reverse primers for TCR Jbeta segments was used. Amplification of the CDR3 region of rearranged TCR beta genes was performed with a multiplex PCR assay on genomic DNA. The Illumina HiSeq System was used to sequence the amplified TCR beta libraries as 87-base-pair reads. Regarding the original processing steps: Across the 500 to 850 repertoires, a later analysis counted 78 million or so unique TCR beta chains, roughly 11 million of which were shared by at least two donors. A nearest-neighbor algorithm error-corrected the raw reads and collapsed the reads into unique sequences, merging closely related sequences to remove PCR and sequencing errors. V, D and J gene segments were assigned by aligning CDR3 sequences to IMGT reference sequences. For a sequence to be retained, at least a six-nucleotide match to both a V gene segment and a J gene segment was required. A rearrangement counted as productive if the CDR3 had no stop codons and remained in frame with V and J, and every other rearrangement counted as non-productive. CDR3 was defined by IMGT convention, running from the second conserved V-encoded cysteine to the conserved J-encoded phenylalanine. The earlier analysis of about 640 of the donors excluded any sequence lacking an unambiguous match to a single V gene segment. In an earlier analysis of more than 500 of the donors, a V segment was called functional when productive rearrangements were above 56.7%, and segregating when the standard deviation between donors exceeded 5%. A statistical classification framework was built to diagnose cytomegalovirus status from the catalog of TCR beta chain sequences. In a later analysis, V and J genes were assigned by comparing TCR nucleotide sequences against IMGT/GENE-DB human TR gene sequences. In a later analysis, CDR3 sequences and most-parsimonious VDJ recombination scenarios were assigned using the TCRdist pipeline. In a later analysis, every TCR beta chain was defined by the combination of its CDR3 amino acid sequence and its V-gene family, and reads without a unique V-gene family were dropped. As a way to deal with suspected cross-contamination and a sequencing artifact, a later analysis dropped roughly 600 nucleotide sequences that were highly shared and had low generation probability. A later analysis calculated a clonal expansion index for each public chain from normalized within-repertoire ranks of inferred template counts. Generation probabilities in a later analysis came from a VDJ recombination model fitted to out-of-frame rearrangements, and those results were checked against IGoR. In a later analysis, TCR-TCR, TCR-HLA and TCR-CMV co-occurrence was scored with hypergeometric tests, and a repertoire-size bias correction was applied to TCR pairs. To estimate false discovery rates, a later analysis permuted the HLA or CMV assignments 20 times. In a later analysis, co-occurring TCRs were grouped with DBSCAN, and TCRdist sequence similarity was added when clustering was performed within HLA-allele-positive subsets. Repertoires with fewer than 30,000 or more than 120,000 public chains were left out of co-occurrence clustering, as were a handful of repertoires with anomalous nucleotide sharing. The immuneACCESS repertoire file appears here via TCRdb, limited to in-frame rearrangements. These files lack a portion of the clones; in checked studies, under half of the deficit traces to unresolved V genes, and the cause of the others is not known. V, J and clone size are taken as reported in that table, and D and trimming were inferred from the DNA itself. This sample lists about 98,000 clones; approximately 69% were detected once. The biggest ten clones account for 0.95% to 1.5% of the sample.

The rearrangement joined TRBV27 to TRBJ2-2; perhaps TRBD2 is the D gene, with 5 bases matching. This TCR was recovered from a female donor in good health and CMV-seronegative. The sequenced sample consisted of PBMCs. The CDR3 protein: CASSSLANPTGELFF. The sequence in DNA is TGTGCCAGCAGTTCGTTAGCGAATCCCACCGGGGAGCTGTTTTTT.